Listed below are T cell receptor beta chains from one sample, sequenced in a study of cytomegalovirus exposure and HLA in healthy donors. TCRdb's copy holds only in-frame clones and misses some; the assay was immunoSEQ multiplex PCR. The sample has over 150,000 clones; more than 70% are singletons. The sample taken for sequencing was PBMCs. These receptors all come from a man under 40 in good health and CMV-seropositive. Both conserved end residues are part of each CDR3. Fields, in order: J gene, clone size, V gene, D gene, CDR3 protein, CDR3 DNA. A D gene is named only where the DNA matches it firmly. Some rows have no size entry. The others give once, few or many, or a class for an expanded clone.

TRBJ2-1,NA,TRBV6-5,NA,CASLINEQGIEQFF,TGTGCCAGCCTCATCAACGAACAGGGTATTGAGCAGTTCTTC
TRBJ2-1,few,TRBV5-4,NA,CASSLVGQTNEQFF,TGTGCCAGCAGCTTGGTCGGACAGACGAATGAGCAGTTCTTC
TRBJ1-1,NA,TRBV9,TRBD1,CASSVGTGVPEAFF,TGTGCCAGCAGCGTTGGGACAGGCGTCCCTGAAGCTTTCTTT
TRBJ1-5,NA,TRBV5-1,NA,CASSLVPQGISRNQPQHF,TGCGCCAGCAGCTTGGTCCCCCAGGGTATAAGTAGGAATCAGCCCCAGCATTTT
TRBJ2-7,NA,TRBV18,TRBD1,CASSPFNFGQGVKYEQYF,TGTGCCAGCTCACCGTTCAATTTCGGACAGGGGGTAAAGTACGAGCAGTACTTC
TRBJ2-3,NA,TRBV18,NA,CASSPLGQGTDTQYF,TGTGCCAGCTCACCCCTGGGGCAGGGCACAGATACGCAGTATTTT
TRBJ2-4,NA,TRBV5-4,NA,CASSLVGGRALSIQYF,TGTGCCAGCAGCTTGGTCGGGGGGCGAGCCTTAAGCATTCAGTACTTC
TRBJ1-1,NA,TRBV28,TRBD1,CASNTYGTGGANTEAFF,TGTGCCAGCAACACCTACGGGACAGGGGGCGCGAACACTGAAGCTTTCTTT
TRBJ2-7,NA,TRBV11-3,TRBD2,CASSFPGLAGPAPLEQYF,TGTGCCAGCAGCTTCCCGGGACTAGCGGGACCGGCTCCCCTCGAGCAGTACTTC
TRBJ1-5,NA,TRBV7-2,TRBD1,CASSLSGQKGQPQHF,TGTGCCAGCAGCTTATCGGGACAGAAAGGTCAGCCCCAGCATTTT
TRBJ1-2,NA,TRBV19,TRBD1,CASSRSSGGDANYGYTF,TGTGCCAGTAGTCGGTCGTCAGGGGGCGACGCTAACTATGGCTACACCTTC
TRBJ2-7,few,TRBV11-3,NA,CASSLDVGDTYEQYF,TGTGCCAGCAGCTTAGACGTTGGGGACACCTACGAGCAGTACTTC
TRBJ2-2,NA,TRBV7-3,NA,CASSPRAAGELFF,TGTGCCAGCAGCCCCAGGGCCGCCGGGGAGCTGTTTTTT
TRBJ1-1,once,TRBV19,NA,CASSYEVNTEAFF,TGTGCCAGTAGTTATGAGGTGAACACTGAAGCTTTCTTT
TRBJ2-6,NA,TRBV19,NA,CASRSTGPGANVLTF,TGTGCCAGTAGATCCACAGGGCCTGGGGCCAACGTCCTGACTTTC
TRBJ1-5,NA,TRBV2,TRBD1,CASSRDSYPPQHF,TGTGCCAGCAGCCGGGACAGCTATCCACCCCAGCATTTT
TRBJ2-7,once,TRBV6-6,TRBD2,CASRNLAGVSYEQYF,TGTGCCAGCAGAAACCTAGCGGGAGTCTCTTACGAGCAGTACTTC
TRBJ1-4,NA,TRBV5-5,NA,CASSLQGLYATNEKLFF,TGTGCCAGCAGCTTGCAGGGGTTATACGCAACTAATGAAAAACTGTTTTTT
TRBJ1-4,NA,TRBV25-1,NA,CASSVGHQKLFF,TGTGCCAGCAGTGTAGGACACCAAAAACTGTTTTTT
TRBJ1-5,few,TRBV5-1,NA,CASSLGEDNQPQHF,TGCGCCAGCAGCCTTGGTGAGGACAATCAGCCCCAGCATTTT
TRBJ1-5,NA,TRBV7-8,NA,CASSRGSGQPQHF,TGTGCCAGCAGCCGAGGATCCGGGCAGCCCCAGCATTTT
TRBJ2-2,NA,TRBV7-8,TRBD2,CASSLSGSGTGELFF,TGTGCCAGCAGCTTGAGCGGGAGTGGCACCGGGGAGCTGTTTTTT
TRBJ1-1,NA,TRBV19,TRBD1,CASSIGRTGALNTEAFF,TGTGCCAGTAGTATCGGCCGGACAGGGGCCCTCAACACTGAAGCTTTCTTT
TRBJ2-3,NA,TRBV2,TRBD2,CASSEGGSGTDTQYF,TGTGCCAGCAGTGAGGGGGGGTCTGGCACAGATACGCAGTATTTT
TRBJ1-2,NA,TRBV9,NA,CASSAFYGYTF,TGTGCCAGCAGCGCGTTCTATGGCTACACCTTC
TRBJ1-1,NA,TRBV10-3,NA,CAISESTPVNTEAFF,TGTGCCATCAGTGAGTCGACACCCGTGAACACTGAAGCTTTCTTT
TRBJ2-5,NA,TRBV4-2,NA,CASSPPSGETQYF,TGTGCCAGCAGCCCACCCTCGGGTGAGACCCAGTACTTC
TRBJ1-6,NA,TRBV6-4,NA,CASSVNSNSPLHF,TGTGCCAGCAGCGTTAACAGCAATTCACCCCTCCACTTT
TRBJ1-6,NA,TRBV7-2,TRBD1,CASRPTGGRSPLHF,TGTGCCAGCCGACCTACAGGGGGACGATCACCCCTCCACTTT
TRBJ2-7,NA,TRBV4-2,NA,CASSRTGSSYEQYF,TGTGCCAGCAGCCGGACTGGCAGCTCCTACGAGCAGTACTTC
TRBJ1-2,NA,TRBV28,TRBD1,CASSLLQGAQGYTF,TGTGCCAGCAGTTTATTGCAGGGGGCGCAAGGCTACACCTTC